This T cell receptor beta chain emerged from a study of cytomegalovirus exposure and HLA in healthy donors. Every donor was a healthy person donating bone marrow. With respect to this clone: Antigen specificity is unknown.

Study findings and constraints: In vitro confirmation showed three CMV-associated chains to be CMV antigen specific. Later genetic work tied a missense DCLRE1C variant to beta-chain V and J trimming.

The PCR made use of 60 Vbeta and 13 Jbeta primers. Sequencing was performed with immunoSEQ multiplex PCR; in TCRdb, only in-frame clones are kept and a portion is missing. Of 180,000 or so clones in the sample, around 85% were seen once. The material sequenced was PBMCs. This receptor was obtained from a man between 18 and 35 years old in good health and CMV-seropositive.

DNA for the CDR3: TGTGCCAGCAGCCAAGCCGGGACAGCGTGGGTCGGGACCCAGTACTTC. This translates into CASSQAGTAWVGTQYF. The chain employs TRBV14 and TRBJ2-5, with 7 bases that match TRBD1. Trimming took 1 base from V and 7 from J; bases not matched to a gene: 12. Germline values: CDR1 SGHDN, CDR2 FVKESK. The CDR3 runs 16 residues.